This T cell receptor beta chain was recorded in a study of identical twins. Germline CDR1 reads SGHTA; CDR2 reads FQGNSA. V gave up 0 bases and J gave up 5 bases, with 12 bases separating them. This CDR3 has 15 amino acids. MiXCR was run by TCRdb on the 5' RACE reads, yielding one entry per CDR3 protein. The data show some 730,000 distinct CDR3 sequences, with 15% to 20% seen just once and under 15% held by the top ten. The sample was also linked to a second study, of T cells expressing NK-cell markers. That work contributes: For several experiments, T cell sorting was restricted to the alpha-beta TCR population by means of an anti-gamma-delta TCR antibody.

V gene TRBV7-2 combines with J gene TRBJ2-3; D is undetermined. The TCR was taken from a woman aged 18-29 years in good health. Material: PBMCs. The CDR3 nucleotides read TGTGCCAGCAGCTTAGCCATAGCCCTGGTAGATACGCAGTATTTT. This sequence encodes CASSLAIALVDTQYF. The complete variable domain, with remaining parts taken from reference TRBV7-2 and TRBJ2-3, reads GAGVSQSPSNKVTEKGKDVELRCDPISGHTALYWYRQSLGQGLEFLIYFQGNSAPDKSGLPSDRFSAERTGGSVSTLTIQRTQQEDSAVYLCASSLAIALVDTQYFGPGTRLTVL.